The 25 T cell receptor beta chains in this list originate from one sample, sequenced in a study of cytomegalovirus exposure and HLA in healthy donors. PCR was performed using 60 Vbeta and 13 Jbeta primers. The data were produced by immunoSEQ multiplex PCR, yet TCRdb's version contains in-frame clones alone and is incomplete. The sample holds over 100,000 clones, about three quarters seen once. Sequencing used PBMCs. The receptors stem from a man aged 60-69 years in good health and CMV-seropositive.

In its sample, this clone was seen a few times. The J gene is TRBJ2-3, the V gene TRBV29-1; D is possibly TRBD2 (6 bases). The CDR3 has 13 amino acids. V lost 8 bases to trimming and J lost 7 bases, with 19 bases between them. Germline V gene sequence: CDR1 SQVTM, CDR2 ANQGSEA. CDR3 in amino acids: CSPRFRGSNTQYF. The CDR3 DNA reads as TGCAGCCCCAGATTCCGGGGGAGCAATACGCAGTATTTT.

The chain joins TRBV30 to TRBJ2-5; 8 nucleotides align to TRBD1. The DNA end favors TRBJ2-7, so the J call may be wrong. CDR1 and CDR2 from the germline V gene are GTSNPN and SVGIG (reference sequence). The CDR3 length is 12 residues. CDR3 protein: CALTGDGYEQYF. The CDR3 nucleotides read TGTGCCTTGACAGGGGATGGCTACGAGCAGTACTTC.

V is TRBV6-5 and J is TRBJ2-7, with TRBD2 matching 11 bases. The length of the CDR3 is 15 residues. V lost 0 bases to trimming and J lost 4 bases; unmatched junction nucleotides: 2. Germline values: CDR1 MNHEY, CDR2 SVGAGI. CDR3 nucleotide sequence: TGTGCCAGCAGTTACTCGACTAGCGGGGTTTACGAGCAGTACTTC. This encodes CASSYSTSGVYEQYF.

The rearrangement links TRBV4-3 to TRBJ2-7; perhaps TRBD2 as D (5 bases). The CDR3 totals 14 residues. Germline V gene data show CDR1 as LGHNA and CDR2 as YSLEER. The V and J ends lost 0 bases and 3 bases respectively, with 9 bases between them. The CDR3 nucleotides read TGCGCCAGCAGCCAAGAGATCGGGGTCTACGAGCAGTACTTC. This codes for CASSQEIGVYEQYF.

This rearrangement joins TRBV11-3 to TRBJ2-7; TRBD1 matches 12 bases. The trim removed 5 bases at V and 7 bases at J, leaving 12 bases unmatched. Germline assignment: CDR1 SGHNT and CDR2 YENEEA. The CDR3 spans 16 residues. The CDR3, as DNA: TGTGCCAGCAGCCCGGGCGAGGGACAGGGGGCGGGTGAGCAGTACTTC. Translating gives CASSPGEGQGAGEQYF. The variable domain in full, completed from reference TRBV11-3 and TRBJ2-7, reads EAGVVQSPRYKIIEKKQPVAFWCNPISGHNTLYWYLQNLGQGPELLIRYENEEAVDDSQLPKDRFSAERLKGVDSTLKIQPAELGDSAVYLCASSPGEGQGAGEQYFGPGTRLTVT.

The chain links TRBV11-2 to TRBJ2-7; 8 nucleotides align to TRBD2. CDR3 length: 15 residues. V was pared by 4 bases and J by 2 bases, with 7 bases of the junction left unmatched. The germline V gene encodes CDR1 SGHAT and CDR2 FQNNGV. CDR3 bases: TGTGCCAGCAGCTGGGGGGCCGGGGGGGCCTACGAGCAGTACTTC. Its protein product is CASSWGAGGAYEQYF.

The gene calls are TRBV10-1 and TRBJ2-3, with a possible D match to TRBD1 (6 bases). Germline CDR1 WNHNN, CDR2 SYGVQD (reference sequence). V lost 2 bases and J lost 1, with 10 bases in between. The CDR3 is made up of 15 amino acids. CDR3 residues: CASSEEGGGTDTQYF. Written as DNA, the CDR3 is TGCGCCAGCAGTGAGGAAGGGGGAGGCACAGATACGCAGTATTTT.

A single count supports this clone. The chain uses TRBV19 and TRBJ1-2; TRBD1 matches 10 bases. This CDR3 has 14 amino acids. Germline trimming cut 5 bases from V and 4 bases from J; bases unmatched to any gene: 4. CDR1 and CDR2 (germline): LNHDA, SQIVND (reference sequence). The CDR3 DNA is TGTGCCAGTAGTGGGACAGGGGAATTCTATGGCTACACCTTC. It codes for CASSGTGEFYGYTF.

This clone was seen a handful of times. This chain joins TRBV10-3 and TRBJ2-6, with D perhaps TRBD1 (6 bases). This CDR3 comprises 16 residues. Deletions cut 7 bases from V and 0 bases from J, with 13 bases between. Germline CDR1 is ENHRY and CDR2 is SYGVKD. The CDR3 is CAITRDTSSGANVLTF. CDR3 sequence (DNA): TGTGCCATCACTCGGGACACGAGCTCTGGGGCCAACGTCCTGACTTTC.

The chain is built from TRBV12-5 and TRBJ1-5; 10 bases fit TRBD1. The CDR3 runs to 15 residues. Per germline, CDR1 LGHNT and CDR2 FRNRAP. The junction had 6 bases not matched to a gene; V was cut back by 6 bases and J by 4 bases. The CDR3 loop is CASGRDRGLNQPQHF. The CDR3 nucleotides are TGTGCTAGTGGAAGGGACAGGGGACTTAATCAGCCCCAGCATTTT.

The CDR3 loop reads CASSESPLLVQETQYF. For the CDR3, the DNA is TGCGCCAGCAGTGAGTCCCCCCTGCTAGTCCAAGAGACCCAGTACTTC. The rearrangement uses TRBV10-2 and TRBJ2-5; D remains unclear. This CDR3 spans 16 amino acids. Between the trimmed V and J ends, which lost 0 bases and 1 base, there was a span of 12 bases. Germline V lookup: CDR1 WSHSY, CDR2 SAAADI.

This clone occurred a few times. The chain carries TRBV13 and TRBJ1-1, with unresolved D. The CDR3 runs to 13 residues. Germline V gene data show CDR1 as PRHDT and CDR2 as FYEKMQ (reference sequence). Trimming left V 5 bases short and J 1 base short, with 8 bases between. CDR3 loop: CASSPPRNTEAFF. The CDR3 DNA follows: TGTGCCAGCAGCCCCCCCAGGAACACTGAAGCTTTCTTT. The full variable domain, with the rest looked up from reference TRBV13 and TRBJ1-1, is AAGVIQSPRHLIKEKRETATLKCYPIPRHDTVYWYQQGPGQDPQFLISFYEKMQSDKGSIPDRFSAQQFSDYHSELNMSSLELGDSALYFCASSPPRNTEAFFGQGTRLTVV.

This rearrangement joins TRBV28 to TRBJ2-7, with TRBD1 as a possible D gene (5 bases). CDR1 and CDR2 from the germline V gene are MDHEN and SYDVKM. This CDR3 spans 14 amino acids. With 7 bases removed from V and 2 bases from J, the gap between germline ends came to 15 bases. CDR3 loop: CASTGAGLTYEQYF. CDR3 DNA: TGTGCCAGCACTGGGGCAGGGCTAACCTACGAGCAGTACTTC.

This clone has only one observation. At the DNA level, this CDR3 is encoded by other sequences in the same sample as well. The rearrangement links TRBV7-2 to TRBJ1-1, with 8 bases identical to TRBD1. With V trimmed by 7 bases and J by 2 bases, 3 bases remained unmatched. This CDR3 has 13 residues. Germline loops: CDR1 SGHTA, CDR2 FQGNSA. CDR3 in DNA: TGTGCCAGCAAAGCAGGGGGCAACACTGAAGCTTTCTTT. It encodes CASKAGGNTEAFF.

CDR3: CASIPRFKETQYF. In nucleotides, the CDR3 is TGTGCCAGCATACCTAGATTTAAAGAGACCCAGTACTTC. The V and J genes are TRBV2 and TRBJ2-5; D gene ambiguous. Germline V gene lookup returns CDR1 SNHLY and CDR2 FYNNEI. This CDR3 is 13 amino acids long. V was clipped by 7 bases and J by 3 bases, with 12 bases between them.

This sequence joins TRBV2 and TRBJ2-4; D may be TRBD2 (5 bases). The V end lost 2 bases, the J end lost 3 bases, and 17 bases lay between the germline ends. The CDR3 extends over 17 amino acids. Germline CDR1 reads SNHLY; CDR2 reads FYNNEI. The CDR3 protein is CASSESGIDVDKNIQYF. In DNA, the CDR3 is TGTGCCAGCAGTGAATCGGGGATAGACGTGGACAAAAACATTCAGTACTTC.

This clone was found a few times. The chain couples TRBV5-5 to TRBJ1-1; D might be TRBD1 (5 bases). The germline V gene has CDR1 SGHKS and CDR2 YYEKEE (reference sequence). CDR3 size: 15 residues. V dropped 3 bases and J dropped 2 bases, with 14 bases sitting between them. The CDR3 sequence is CASSSIQGYNTEAFF. CDR3 coding DNA: TGTGCCAGCAGCTCCATTCAGGGATATAACACTGAAGCTTTCTTT. Using reference TRBV5-5 and TRBJ1-1 for the parts outside the CDR3, the full variable domain is DAGVTQSPTHLIKTRGQQVTLRCSPISGHKSVSWYQQVLGQGPQFIFQYYEKEERGRGNFPDRFSARQFPNYSSELNVNALLLGDSALYLCASSSIQGYNTEAFFGQGTRLTVV.

V and J are TRBV5-1 and TRBJ2-7; 7 bases line up with TRBD1. Germline CDR1 is SGHRS and CDR2 is YFSETQ. The CDR3 length is 16 residues. V shed 1 base and J 3 bases; nucleotides not matched to a gene: 10. The CDR3 coding sequence is TGCGCCAGCAGCTTGAACCGGGACAGCTTAGTCTACGAGCAGTACTTC. Its translation: CASSLNRDSLVYEQYF.

This rearrangement joins TRBV18 to TRBJ2-7, with TRBD2 as a possible D gene (6 bases). Germline V gives CDR1 KGHSH, CDR2 LQKENI. There are 15 residues in the CDR3. Trimming shortened V by 3 bases and J by 2 bases, and 14 bases separated the two germline ends. For the CDR3, the DNA is TGTGCCAGCTCACCTCCAAATAGCGGAACCTACGAGCAGTACTTC. Translation: CASSPPNSGTYEQYF.

The chain has TRBV6-1 and TRBJ1-3; no clear D gene. This CDR3 is 15 amino acids long. The germline CDR1 and CDR2 sequences are MNHNS and SASEGT. With 4 bases removed from V and 0 bases from J, the gap between germline ends came to 10 bases. CDR3 nucleotide sequence: TGTGCCAGCAGTGGGAGGGAGGGCTCTGGAAACACCATATATTTT. It yields the protein CASSGREGSGNTIYF.

A few counts support this clone. The chain is built from TRBV6-5 and TRBJ1-1; tentative D call: TRBD1 (5 bases). The CDR3 length is 14 residues. Deletions cut 5 bases from V and 0 bases from J, with 10 bases between. Germline V gives CDR1 MNHEY, CDR2 SVGAGI. In DNA, the CDR3 is TGTGCCAGCAGTGTGGGACTCCTGAACACTGAAGCTTTCTTT. As protein: CASSVGLLNTEAFF.

This chain uses TRBV5-1 with TRBJ2-2; 8 nucleotides agree with TRBD1. This CDR3 has 15 amino acids. The V gene end was trimmed by 3 bases and the J gene end by 2 bases; junction bases not matched to a gene: 3. Germline V gives CDR1 SGHRS, CDR2 YFSETQ. This CDR3 is CASSSGQGNTGELFF. For the CDR3, the DNA is TGCGCCAGCAGCTCTGGACAGGGTAACACCGGGGAGCTGTTTTTT.

The chain joins TRBV5-6 to TRBJ2-2, with TRBD2 matching 10 bases. This CDR3 has 15 residues. The ends lost 3 bases at V and 6 bases at J; junction bases unmatched: 5. Per the germline V gene, CDR1 is SGHDT and CDR2 is YYEEEE. DNA of the CDR3: TGTGCCAGCAGCTGGGGGACTAGCGACGCCGGGGAGCTGTTTTTT. Its translation: CASSWGTSDAGELFF.

In this sample, this clone turned up a few times. The chain is built from TRBV4-1 and TRBJ2-7; TRBD2 matches at 10 bases. This CDR3 is built from 15 residues. CDR1 is MGHRA, CDR2 YSYEKL, per germline. With V trimmed by 4 bases and J by 2 bases, 5 bases remained unmatched. The CDR3: CASSPAGGKTYEQYF. CDR3 nucleotide sequence: TGCGCCAGCAGCCCAGCGGGGGGGAAAACCTACGAGCAGTACTTC.

The chain employs TRBV11-2 and TRBJ2-3, with 8 bases identical to TRBD1. CDR3 length: 16 amino acids. V lost 5 bases, J lost 6 bases, and 13 bases stayed unmatched. Germline values: CDR1 SGHAT, CDR2 FQNNGV. CDR3 nucleotides: TGTGCCAGCAGCCTCTGGACAGGGATTATAGTCGATACGCAGTATTTT. This codes for CASSLWTGIIVDTQYF.